Below, 18 T cell receptor beta chains from the same sample are listed, as sequenced in a study of T cell repertoires in cytomegalovirus infection. TCRdb reprocessed the reads via MiXCR and lists one record per CDR3 protein. The data contain 250,000 to 300,000 distinct CDR3 sequences, roughly an eighth of them seen just once; the ten biggest clones take up roughly 8.7%. The sequenced sample was PBMCs. These receptors were obtained from a human donor in good health (CMV status not recorded). Some clones in this sample may be carry-over from other donors' samples.

This clonotype was seen repeatedly, ten times or more. The chain employs TRBV12-3 or TRBV12-4 and TRBJ1-2; D perhaps matches TRBD1 (5 bases). The CDR3 extends over 15 amino acids. The ends were cut back, 4 bases at V and 8 bases at J, with 20 bases in the middle. This CDR3 is CASSYGWARAEGYTF. CDR3 DNA sequence: TGTGCCAGCAGTTACGGCTGGGCCAGGGCGGAAGGCTACACCTTC.

This clonotype occurred a few times. The chain carries TRBV28 and TRBJ2-3; D perhaps matches TRBD2 (5 bases). From germline, CDR1 is MDHEN and CDR2 SYDVKM. With 5 bases removed from V and 0 bases from J, the gap between germline ends came to 12 bases. The CDR3 is 15 amino acids. CDR3 bases: TGTGCCAGCAGTCCTCCGACGGGAAGCACAGATACGCAGTATTTT. This gives the protein CASSPPTGSTDTQYF.

This chain links TRBV4-1 with TRBJ2-1; D not certain. Germline CDR1 is MGHRA and CDR2 is YSYEKL. The V end was cut by 1 base, the J end by 2 bases, with 9 bases between. This CDR3 has 15 residues. The CDR3: CASSQVGPTYNEQFF. The CDR3 coding sequence is TGCGCCAGCAGCCAAGTCGGGCCGACCTACAATGAGCAGTTCTTC.

The table lists this clonotype with many counts. The rearrangement uses TRBV7-2 and TRBJ1-3, with TRBD1 as a possible D gene (5 bases). This CDR3 has 17 amino acids. V was shortened by 1 base and J by 1 base, with 14 bases between the two germline ends. Germline V gene lookup returns CDR1 SGHTA and CDR2 FQGNSA. CDR3 residues: CASSLGSIGTSGNTIYF. The CDR3 nucleotides read TGTGCCAGCAGCTTAGGGAGCATAGGGACTTCTGGAAACACCATATATTTT. The full variable domain, with the rest looked up from reference TRBV7-2 and TRBJ1-3, is GAGVSQSPSNKVTEKGKDVELRCDPISGHTALYWYRQSLGQGLEFLIYFQGNSAPDKSGLPSDRFSAERTGGSVSTLTIQRTQQEDSAVYLCASSLGSIGTSGNTIYFGEGSWLTVV.

This clonotype appeared a few times. The J gene is TRBJ2-7, the V gene TRBV5-1; TRBD1 is a possible D gene (5 bases). The CDR3 extends over 14 amino acids. Trimming took 4 bases from V and 1 from J, leaving 12 bases between them. Germline CDR1 and CDR2: SGHRS and YFSETQ. The CDR3 region has the DNA TGCGCCAGCAGCGAACCTCCAGGGTCCTACGAGCAGTACTTC. This translates into CASSEPPGSYEQYF.

This clonotype has at least ten counts. This chain joins TRBV7-2 and TRBJ2-1; TRBD2 might be the D (6 bases). The ends were cut back, 5 bases at V and 9 bases at J, with 14 bases in the middle. The germline V gene has CDR1 SGHTA and CDR2 FQGNSA. This CDR3 has 13 amino acids. The CDR3 here is CASSPRLGGEQFF. The CDR3 DNA sequence: TGTGCCAGCAGCCCTCGGTTGGGAGGTGAGCAGTTCTTC.

The chain uses TRBV27 and TRBJ2-7, with D perhaps TRBD1 or TRBD2 (5 bases each). Per germline, CDR1 MNHEY and CDR2 SMNVEV (reference sequence). Trimming took off 5 bases at V and 3 bases at J, with 14 bases between the two ends. This CDR3 has 14 residues. The CDR3 sequence: CASSAPGRNYEQYF. For the CDR3, the DNA is TGTGCCAGCAGTGCCCCGGGACGGAACTACGAGCAGTACTTC.

This clonotype came up a few times. This sequence joins TRBV7-9 and TRBJ1-1, with TRBD1 matching 7 bases. The CDR3 runs to 17 residues. CDR1 is SEHNR and CDR2 is FQNEAQ in the germline V gene (reference sequence). The trim removed 3 bases at V and 1 base at J, leaving 11 bases unmatched. The CDR3 region is CASSFIQGEGGNTEAFF. For the CDR3, the DNA is TGTGCCAGCAGCTTCATCCAGGGGGAAGGAGGGAACACTGAAGCTTTCTTT.

This clonotype has more than one count but fewer than ten. The chain carries TRBV25-1 and TRBJ1-4; no clear D. V was cut by 3 bases and J by 6 bases, with 14 bases left in between. Germline CDR1 is MGHDK and CDR2 is SYGVNS. The CDR3 loop spans 15 amino acids. In DNA form, the CDR3 reads TGTGCCAGCAGTGATTTCTCCTCCCCATATGAAAAACTGTTTTTT. Protein product: CASSDFSSPYEKLFF.

This clonotype was recorded a few times. The gene calls are TRBV6-4 and TRBJ2-1; 8 positions agree with TRBD1. The CDR3 loop spans 14 amino acids. With 6 bases clipped from V and 6 bases from J, the junction kept 7 bases outside the gene matches. CDR1 is MRHNA, CDR2 SNTAGT, per germline. This CDR3 reads CASSDRGESNEQFF. In DNA form, the CDR3 reads TGTGCCAGCAGCGACAGGGGAGAGAGCAATGAGCAGTTCTTC.

This clonotype appeared a few times. The rearrangement uses TRBV6-2 or TRBV6-3 and TRBJ2-3; 10 bases match TRBD2. CDR1 MNHEY and CDR2 SVGEGT come from the germline V gene. J was trimmed by 0 bases and V by 2 bases; bases with no gene match: 8. The CDR3 has 18 amino acids. This CDR3 is CASSYGLAGAPSTDTQYF. As DNA, the CDR3 is TGTGCCAGCAGTTACGGGCTAGCGGGGGCACCTAGCACAGATACGCAGTATTTT.

This clonotype was seen many times. V usage is TRBV7-9 and J usage is TRBJ1-1, with no clear D. Germline CDR1 reads SEHNR; CDR2 reads FQNEAQ (reference sequence). Trimming took 4 bases from V and 4 from J, leaving 10 bases between them. The CDR3 contains 13 residues. The CDR3 DNA reads as TGTGCCAGCAGCTCGGGTGGGATCACTGAAGCTTTCTTT. Protein sequence: CASSSGGITEAFF.

There are many counts of this clonotype. This chain uses TRBV19 with TRBJ1-1; TRBD1 matches at 11 bases. This CDR3 has 21 residues. V shed 3 bases, J shed 0 bases, and the junction held 18 bases outside the gene matches. Germline CDR1 LNHDA, CDR2 SQIVND (reference sequence). The chain's CDR3 is CASSIRRTGGSTKGVNTEAFF. The DNA of the CDR3 is TGTGCCAGTAGTATCAGAAGGACAGGGGGCTCGACAAAGGGAGTGAACACTGAAGCTTTCTTT.

Only a few counts were recorded for this clonotype. The V and J genes are TRBV4-3 and TRBJ2-1, with D perhaps TRBD2 (5 bases). Trimming took 0 bases from V and 3 from J, leaving 15 bases between them. CDR1 and CDR2 (germline): LGHNA, YSLEER. CDR3 length equals 17 residues. This chain's CDR3 is CASSQDSEAGLYNEQFF. The CDR3 DNA sequence: TGCGCCAGCAGCCAAGATAGTGAGGCGGGTCTCTACAATGAGCAGTTCTTC.

This clonotype has a handful of counts. The CDR3 DNA is TGTGCCAGCAGCCAAGACAATAGGGGGCGAGACTATGGCTACACCTTC. This gives the protein CASSQDNRGRDYGYTF. The chain links TRBV4-2 to TRBJ1-2; 7 nucleotides agree with TRBD1. The CDR3 covers 16 residues. Germline CDR1 LGHNA, CDR2 YNFKEQ. J was trimmed by 3 bases and V by 0 bases; bases with no gene match: 7.

This clonotype was counted many times. V gene TRBV5-4 combines with J gene TRBJ2-1; a weak D match, TRBD2 (7 bases). V gave up 6 bases and J gave up 6 bases, with 13 bases separating them. Germline CDR1 SGHNT, CDR2 YYREEE (reference sequence). The CDR3 has 13 residues. The CDR3 nucleotides read TGTGCCAGCACGGAGGGGGGGGGCAATGAGCAGTTCTTC. This encodes CASTEGGGNEQFF.

This clonotype was detected many times. This sequence joins TRBV7-8 and TRBJ2-5; 7 positions agree with TRBD1. V was pared by 2 bases and J by 3 bases, with 9 bases of the junction left unmatched. The CDR3 extends over 16 amino acids. CDR1 and CDR2 from the germline V gene are SGHVS and FQNEAQ. The CDR3 region is CASSLRAGGSEETQYF. CDR3 DNA: TGTGCCAGCAGCTTAAGGGCAGGGGGAAGTGAAGAGACCCAGTACTTC.

This clonotype was observed many times. The rearrangement uses TRBV27 and TRBJ2-2; D is tentatively TRBD1 or TRBD2 (7 bases each). The CDR3 spans 18 residues. CDR1 is MNHEY and CDR2 is SMNVEV in the germline V gene (reference sequence). Trimming took off 0 bases at V and 4 bases at J, with 18 bases between the two ends. The CDR3 loop is CASSLSGRGGGGTGELFF. The CDR3 nucleotides read TGTGCCAGCAGTTTATCGGGGAGGGGAGGGGGCGGCACCGGGGAGCTGTTTTTT.